The entry below gives a single T cell receptor (beta chain) sequence along with its context. The target antigen is unknown. This entry is derived from a study of T cell responses to AZD1222 COVID-19 vaccine. The CDR3 is made up of 12 amino acids. The V and J ends lost 9 bases and 7 bases respectively, with 15 bases between them. Germline loops: CDR1 SGHTA, CDR2 FQGNSA. Study results and limitations: Donors were largely white British and mainly female; clonal diversity was possibly underestimated. Dominant CD4 TCR responses targeted spike regions 160-218 and 743-854. Close to half of all spike-specific TCRs reportedly target regions of the variants that are unmutated.

The protocol was immunoSEQ multiplex PCR, while the TCRdb copy is restricted to in-frame clones and leaves out a portion. The repertoire holds roughly 100,000 clones, with about 89% as singletons. The V call is TRBV7-2, the J call TRBJ1-2, with TRBD1 as a possible D gene (5 bases). This receptor was identified in an adult who received the MenACWY meningococcal vaccine as a control. The material was peripheral blood, obtained 28 days after the second dose of the MenACWY control vaccine. For the CDR3, the DNA is TGTGCCAGGGTCGGGGGGTCGCGTGGCTACACCTTC. Its translation: CARVGGSRGYTF.